This T cell receptor (beta chain) was sequenced for a study of blood T cell repertoires in COVID-19. Study context: COVID-19 samples from acute and convalescent phases originated in the United States, Italy and Spain. T cells, B-cell-depleted T cells, or PBMCs supplied cDNA or gDNA.

Per the original methods: Amplification from reference gene primers served as the basis for estimated nucleated cell counts. TCRdb's table, derived via immunoSEQ multiplex PCR, lists solely in-frame clones and lacks some. That table supplies the V and J calls and clone size; D and trimming were determined from the DNA. Among about 50,000 clones listed, more than 85% were seen once. The V gene's germline CDR1 is MNHEY and CDR2 SMNVEV (reference sequence). The trim removed 2 bases at V and 8 bases at J, leaving 12 bases unmatched. The length of the CDR3 is 16 residues. This clone turned up a few times. The receptor's source is a human donor in a cohort sampled during active COVID-19. Material for sequencing was peripheral blood. V and J are TRBV27 and TRBJ2-4, with 7 bases matching TRBD2. The CDR3 region has the DNA TGTGCCAGCAGTTTACGTCCAGCGGGGCAGGGATACATTCAGTACTTC. As protein: CASSLRPAGQGYIQYF.